Given below is one T cell receptor beta chain in context. Its target antigen remains unknown. The input lacks base qualities; no much larger clone sits a single base away. The data belong to a study of T cell changes during pregnancy in multiple sclerosis (dated by TCRdb to about 2019). Some background on the complete study: The study examined how the T cell repertoire changed over the course of pregnancy in women with multiple sclerosis.

Library construction relied on the immunoSEQ multiplex PCR assay. TCRdb re-hosts the immuneACCESS table, in-frame sequences only. Its copies lack some clones; in the studies checked, an unresolved V gene accounts for under half of them, and the cause for the rest is not known. For this sample there are roughly 23,000 clones; more than 85% appear just once. 0.95% to 1.3% of the sample rests with the top ten. This sequence originates from a female donor in good health, enrolled as a control in a pregnancy study. This material consisted of CD4+ T cells from peripheral blood mononuclear cells, taken in the second trimester of pregnancy.

The nucleotides read TGTGCCAGTAGTATAGTGGCGGACACCAGTTCACCCCTCCACTTT. The resulting protein is CASSIVADTSSPLHF. The V and J segments used are TRBV19 and TRBJ1-6, with a weak D call of TRBD1 (5 bases match). As encoded in the germline V gene (reference sequence), CDR1 is LNHDA while CDR2 is SQIVND. Trimming removed 1 base from V and 9 bases from J, leaving 13 bases between the germline ends. CDR3 length: 15 amino acids, cysteine to phenylalanine. Here the CDR3 DNA is all that survives: 45 bases in frame from base 1.